The next 10 T cell receptor beta chains were all read from a single sample in a study of cytomegalovirus exposure and HLA in healthy donors. Amplification used 60 Vbeta primers and 13 Jbeta primers. Assay used: immunoSEQ multiplex PCR; TCRdb lists only in-frame clones, some missing. The sample lists approximately 160,000 clones; 60% to 80% were seen once. Sample: PBMCs. The receptors shown here come from a woman between 40 and 55 years old in good health and CMV-seropositive.

This chain uses TRBV5-1 with TRBJ1-1, with D possibly matching TRBD1 (5 bases). The germline gives CDR1 SGHRS, CDR2 YFSETQ. Trimming took off 0 bases at V and 1 base at J, with 10 bases between the two ends. The CDR3 runs 15 residues. CDR3 nucleotide sequence: TGCGCCAGCAGCTTGGGGGGACTCTCGAACACTGAAGCTTTCTTT. Its translation is CASSLGGLSNTEAFF.

This sequence joins TRBV5-4 and TRBJ2-3; TRBD1 is a possible D gene (6 bases). Trimming left V 0 bases short and J 9 bases short, with 20 bases between. This CDR3 is 16 amino acids long. Germline V gene lookup returns CDR1 SGHNT and CDR2 YYREEE (reference sequence). CDR3 nucleotide sequence: TGTGCCAGCAGCTTGGCCTCAGGGGCAGTAGGTGAAACGCAGTATTTT. This codes for CASSLASGAVGETQYF.

The V gene is TRBV6-5, the J gene TRBJ2-7, with 7 nucleotides matching TRBD2. The CDR3 is 15 amino acids. CDR1 is MNHEY and CDR2 is SVGAGI in the germline V gene. Trimming removed 3 bases from V and 3 bases from J; junction bases left unmatched: 8. In DNA, the CDR3 is TGTGCCAGCAGTTATATAGCGGGTGAAGGCTACGAGCAGTACTTC. This encodes CASSYIAGEGYEQYF.

This clone was detected only once. The chain recombines TRBV12-5 with TRBJ2-1; 8 bases map to TRBD2. This CDR3 is 15 amino acids long. V lost 1 base, J lost 2 bases, and 1 base stayed unmatched. CDR1 is LGHNT and CDR2 is FRNRAP in the germline V gene. The chain's CDR3 is CASGLEAGAYNEQFF. The CDR3 DNA sequence: TGTGCTAGTGGTTTGGAAGCGGGGGCCTACAATGAGCAGTTCTTC.

The gene calls are TRBV30 and TRBJ1-6; D remains unclear. The CDR3 loop spans 13 amino acids. Germline V lookup: CDR1 GTSNPN, CDR2 SVGIG (reference sequence). Trimming cost V 0 bases and J 7 bases, with 7 bases left between them. The CDR3 DNA follows: TGTGCCTGGAGTGTGGGCGTCAATTCACCCCTCCACTTT. It is translated as CAWSVGVNSPLHF.

V is TRBV14 and J is TRBJ1-2; no clear D gene. V shed 1 base and J shed 3 bases, with 15 bases lying between them. Germline V gives CDR1 SGHDN, CDR2 FVKESK. There are 16 residues in the CDR3. This CDR3 is CASSQGGTLEDYGYTF. The CDR3 coding sequence is TGTGCCAGCAGCCAAGGAGGAACACTGGAGGACTATGGCTACACCTTC.

This chain connects TRBV7-2 to TRBJ2-7; 9 bases map to TRBD2. Germline V gene lookup returns CDR1 SGHTA and CDR2 FQGNSA. The CDR3 length is 18 residues. Trimming cost V 1 base and J 4 bases; bases outside gene matches: 14. CDR3 sequence: CASSLGGVGGLALYEQYF. CDR3 coding DNA: TGTGCCAGCAGCTTAGGGGGCGTCGGAGGACTAGCGCTATACGAGCAGTACTTC.

The chain links TRBV12-1 to TRBJ2-4; the D call TRBD2 from the table was never checked on the DNA. TRBV12-1 is a recognized pseudogene. The CDR3 consists of 15 residues. CDR3 protein: CASSLLFLAKNIQYF. In DNA form, the CDR3 reads TGTGCCAGCAGCTTGCTATTCCTAGCCAAAAACATTCAGTACTTC.

This chain links TRBV11-2 with TRBJ1-3; the match to TRBD1 covers 7 bases. The CDR3 is made up of 14 amino acids. With 5 bases clipped from V and 4 bases from J, the junction kept 5 bases outside the gene matches. Looked up from germline, CDR1 is SGHAT and CDR2 is FQNNGV. The CDR3: CASSTQGEGNTIYF. The DNA for the CDR3 is TGTGCCAGCAGCACTCAGGGGGAAGGAAACACCATATATTTT.

The chain is built from TRBV27 and TRBJ2-7; TRBD2 matches at 10 bases. Germline V CDR1 and CDR2: MNHEY, SMNVEV (reference sequence). CDR3 length equals 17 residues. Unmatched junction bases numbered 9, after V lost 2 bases and J lost 2 bases. As DNA, the CDR3 is TGTGCCAGCAGTTTAGGGTGGCTAGCGGGGGAAACCTACGAGCAGTACTTC. This encodes CASSLGWLAGETYEQYF.